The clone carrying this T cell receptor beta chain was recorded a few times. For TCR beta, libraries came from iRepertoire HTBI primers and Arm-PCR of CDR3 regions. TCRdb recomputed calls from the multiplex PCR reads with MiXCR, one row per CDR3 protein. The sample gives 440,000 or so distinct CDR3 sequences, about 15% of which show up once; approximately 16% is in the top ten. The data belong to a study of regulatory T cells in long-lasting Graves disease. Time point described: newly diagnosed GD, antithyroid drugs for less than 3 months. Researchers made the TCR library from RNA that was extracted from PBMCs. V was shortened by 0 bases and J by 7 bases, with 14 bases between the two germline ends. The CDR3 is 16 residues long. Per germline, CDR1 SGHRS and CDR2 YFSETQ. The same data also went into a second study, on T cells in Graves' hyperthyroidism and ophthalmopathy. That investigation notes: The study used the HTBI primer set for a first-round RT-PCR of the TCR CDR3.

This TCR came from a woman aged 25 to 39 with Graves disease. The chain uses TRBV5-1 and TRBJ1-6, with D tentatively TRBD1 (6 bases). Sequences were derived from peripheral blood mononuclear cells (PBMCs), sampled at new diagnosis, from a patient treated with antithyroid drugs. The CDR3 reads CASSLVGGRPNSPLHF. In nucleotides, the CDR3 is TGCGCCAGCAGCTTGGTGGGGGGCCGGCCGAATTCACCCCTCCACTTT.